This T cell receptor beta chain was recorded in a study of cytomegalovirus exposure and HLA in healthy donors. Study conclusions and caveats: Three chains linked to CMV were shown in vitro to be specific for CMV antigens. Sequencing likely produced, as an artifact, a cluster of highly shared sequence variants.

The V gene end was trimmed by 0 bases and the J gene end by 6 bases; junction bases not matched to a gene: 2. Germline V lookup: CDR1 SGDLS, CDR2 YYNGEE. The CDR3 is 14 residues long. The PCR contained 60 Vbeta and 13 Jbeta primers. The assay was immunoSEQ multiplex PCR, and TCRdb's table has in-frame clones only and misses some. Found here are tens of thousands of clones; the top ten clones hold roughly 5%. Of note for this clone: The antigen is unknown.

Sequencing used PBMCs. This chain connects TRBV9 to TRBJ2-2; 7 positions match TRBD1. This sequence originates from a woman aged 40 to 50 in good health and CMV-seropositive. The CDR3 reads CASSVGQGAGELFF. The CDR3 nucleotides are TGTGCCAGCAGCGTAGGGCAGGGGGCCGGGGAGCTGTTTTTT.